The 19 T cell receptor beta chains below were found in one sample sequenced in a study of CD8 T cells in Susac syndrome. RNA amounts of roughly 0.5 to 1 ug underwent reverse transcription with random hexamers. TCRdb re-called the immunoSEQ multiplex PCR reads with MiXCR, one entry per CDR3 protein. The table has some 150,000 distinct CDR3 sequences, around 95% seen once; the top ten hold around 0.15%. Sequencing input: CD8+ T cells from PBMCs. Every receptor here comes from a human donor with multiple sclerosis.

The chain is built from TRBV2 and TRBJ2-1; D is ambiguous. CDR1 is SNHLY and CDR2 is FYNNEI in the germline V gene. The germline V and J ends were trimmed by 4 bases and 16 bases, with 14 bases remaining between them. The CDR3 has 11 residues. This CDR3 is CASSVPRPPFF. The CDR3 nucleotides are TGTGCCAGCAGTGTTCCAAGGCCCCCTTTCTTC.

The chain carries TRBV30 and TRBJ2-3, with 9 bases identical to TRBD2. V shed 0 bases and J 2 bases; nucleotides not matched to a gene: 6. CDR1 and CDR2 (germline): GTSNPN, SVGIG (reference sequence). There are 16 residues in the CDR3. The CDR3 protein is CAWSVVAGASTDTQYF. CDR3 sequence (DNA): TGTGCCTGGAGTGTAGTAGCGGGGGCCTCCACAGATACGCAGTATTTT.

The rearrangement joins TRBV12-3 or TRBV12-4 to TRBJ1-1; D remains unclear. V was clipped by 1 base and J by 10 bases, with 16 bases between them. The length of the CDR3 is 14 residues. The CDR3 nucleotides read TGTGCCAGCAGTTTAGGCCCAGGTAACACCGCAGCTTTCTTT. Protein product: CASSLGPGNTAAFF.

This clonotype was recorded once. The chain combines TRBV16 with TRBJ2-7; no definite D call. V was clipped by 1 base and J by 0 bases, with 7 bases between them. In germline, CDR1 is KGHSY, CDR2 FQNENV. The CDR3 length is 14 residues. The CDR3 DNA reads TGTGCCAGCAGCCAATGGGGAAGCTCCTACGAGCAGTACGTC. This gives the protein CASSQWGSSYEQYV.

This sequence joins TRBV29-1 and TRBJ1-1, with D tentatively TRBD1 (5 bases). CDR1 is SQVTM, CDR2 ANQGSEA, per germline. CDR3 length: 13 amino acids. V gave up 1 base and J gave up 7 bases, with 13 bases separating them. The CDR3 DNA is TGCAGCGTTGAAGTCGGGGGAATGGGTGAAGCTTTCTTT. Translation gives CSVEVGGMGEAFF.

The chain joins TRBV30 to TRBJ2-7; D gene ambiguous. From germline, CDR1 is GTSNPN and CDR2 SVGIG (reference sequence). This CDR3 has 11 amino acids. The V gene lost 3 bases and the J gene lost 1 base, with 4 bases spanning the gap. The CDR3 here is CAWRVSYEQYF. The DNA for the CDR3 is TGTGCCTGGAGGGTGTCCTACGAGCAGTACTTC.

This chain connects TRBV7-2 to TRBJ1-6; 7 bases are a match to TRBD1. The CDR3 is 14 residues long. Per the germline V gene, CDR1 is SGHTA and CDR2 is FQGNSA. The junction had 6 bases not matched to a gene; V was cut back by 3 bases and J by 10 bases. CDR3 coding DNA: TGTGCCAGCAGCTTCGACAGGGTTGGATCACCCCTCCACTTT. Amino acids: CASSFDRVGSPLHF.

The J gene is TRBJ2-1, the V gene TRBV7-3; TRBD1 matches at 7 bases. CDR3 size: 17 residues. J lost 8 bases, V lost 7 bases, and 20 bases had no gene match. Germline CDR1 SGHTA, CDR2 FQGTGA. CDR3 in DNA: TGTGCCAGCACCCCTCAATTGGTCCCGACAGGGATAGATGAGCAGTTCTTC. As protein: CASTPQLVPTGIDEQFF.

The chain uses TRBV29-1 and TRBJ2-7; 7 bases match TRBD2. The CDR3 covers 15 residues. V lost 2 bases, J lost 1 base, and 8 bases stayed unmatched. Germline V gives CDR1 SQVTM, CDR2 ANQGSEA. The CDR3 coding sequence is TGCAGCGTTGAACGGAGCGGGGATTTATCCTACGAGCAGTACTTC. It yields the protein CSVERSGDLSYEQYF.

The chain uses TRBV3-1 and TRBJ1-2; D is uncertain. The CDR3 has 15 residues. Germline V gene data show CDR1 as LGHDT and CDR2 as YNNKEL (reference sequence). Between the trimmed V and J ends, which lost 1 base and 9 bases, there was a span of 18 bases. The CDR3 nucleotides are TGTGCCAGCAGCCAAGCAAGGCAGGTCCTCTCGAGCTACACCTTC. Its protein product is CASSQARQVLSSYTF.

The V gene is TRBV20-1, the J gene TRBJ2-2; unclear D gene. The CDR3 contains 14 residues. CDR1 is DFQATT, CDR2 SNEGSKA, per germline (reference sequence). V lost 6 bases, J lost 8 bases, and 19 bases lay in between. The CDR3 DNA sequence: TGCAGTGCCCCCCACCCGGCCCGCGCAGGGGAGCTGTTTTTT. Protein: CSAPHPARAGELFF.

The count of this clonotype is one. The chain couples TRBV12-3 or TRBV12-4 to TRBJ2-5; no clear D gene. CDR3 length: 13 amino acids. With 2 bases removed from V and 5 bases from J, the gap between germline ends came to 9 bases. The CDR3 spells CASSLWVSETQYF. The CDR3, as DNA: TGTGCCAGCAGTTTATGGGTATCGGAGACCCAGTACTTC.

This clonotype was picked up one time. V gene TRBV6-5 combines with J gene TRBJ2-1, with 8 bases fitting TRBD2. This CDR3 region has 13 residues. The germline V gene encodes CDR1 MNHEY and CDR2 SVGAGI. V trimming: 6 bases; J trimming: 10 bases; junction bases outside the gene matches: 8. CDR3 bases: TGTGCCAGCAGCCCCGGGGGGGGAGCGGAGCAGTTCTTC. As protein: CASSPGGGAEQFF.

CDR3 amino acids: CASSVQYNEQFF. The CDR3, as DNA: TGTGCCAGCAGCGTACAGTACAATGAGCAGTTCTTC. The V and J genes are TRBV9 and TRBJ2-1, with D hard to call. The germline CDR1 and CDR2 sequences are SGDLS and YYNGEE. The CDR3 contains 12 residues. Trimming pared 1 base from V and 4 bases from J, leaving 3 bases between.

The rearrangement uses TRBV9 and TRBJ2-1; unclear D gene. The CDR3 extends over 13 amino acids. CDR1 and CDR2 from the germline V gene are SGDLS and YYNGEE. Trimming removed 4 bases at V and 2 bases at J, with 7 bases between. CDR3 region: CASSRETYNEQFF. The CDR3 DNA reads TGTGCCAGCAGCCGTGAAACCTACAATGAGCAGTTCTTC.

CDR3 loop: CASSRVRGGEQYF. The CDR3 DNA sequence: TGTGCCAGCAGTCGGGTCCGGGGAGGCGAGCAGTACTTC. The chain employs TRBV27 and TRBJ2-7; D is perhaps TRBD2 (6 bases). Germline V gene data show CDR1 as MNHEY and CDR2 as SMNVEV (reference sequence). This CDR3 spans 13 amino acids. V lost 5 bases to trimming and J lost 6 bases, with 14 bases between them.

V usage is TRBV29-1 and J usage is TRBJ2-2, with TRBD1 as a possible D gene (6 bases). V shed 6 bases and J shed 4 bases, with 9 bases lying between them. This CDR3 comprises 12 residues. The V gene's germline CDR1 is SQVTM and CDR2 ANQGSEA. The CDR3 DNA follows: TGCAGCGTCCCAGGGGTCACCGGGGAGCTGTTTTTT. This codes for CSVPGVTGELFF.

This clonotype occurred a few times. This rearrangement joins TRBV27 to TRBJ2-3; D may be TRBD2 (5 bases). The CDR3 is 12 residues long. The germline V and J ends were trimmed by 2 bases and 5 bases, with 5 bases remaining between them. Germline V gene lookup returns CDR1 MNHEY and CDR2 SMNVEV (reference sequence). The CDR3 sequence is CASSLEGDTQYF. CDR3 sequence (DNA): TGTGCCAGCAGTTTAGAGGGAGATACGCAGTATTTT.

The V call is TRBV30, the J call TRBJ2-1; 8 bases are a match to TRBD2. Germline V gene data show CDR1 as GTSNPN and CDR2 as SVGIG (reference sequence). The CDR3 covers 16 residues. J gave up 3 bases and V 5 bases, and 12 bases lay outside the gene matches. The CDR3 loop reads CAWVVRGGSIYNEQFF. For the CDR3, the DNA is TGTGCCTGGGTGGTTCGGGGGGGGTCCATCTACAATGAGCAGTTCTTC. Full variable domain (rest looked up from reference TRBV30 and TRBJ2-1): SQTIHQWPATLVQPVGSPLSLECTVEGTSNPNLYWYRQAAGRGLQLLFYSVGIGQISSEVPQNLSASRPQDRQFILSSKKLLLSDSGFYLCAWVVRGGSIYNEQFFGPGTRLTVL.